This is a list of T cell receptor beta chains from one sample in a study of cytomegalovirus exposure and HLA in healthy donors. The assay was immunoSEQ multiplex PCR, and TCRdb's table has in-frame clones only and misses some. The sample lists more than 95,000 clones; roughly 86% were seen once. Sequenced: PBMCs. All receptors derive from a woman under 30 in good health and CMV-seropositive. Both conserved end residues are part of each CDR3. Each record gives: J gene, V gene, CDR3 protein.

>TRBJ2-3|TRBV25-1
CASSHTDTQYF
>TRBJ2-7|TRBV14
CASSPQGWGSYEQYF
>TRBJ1-2|TRBV6-4
CASREAAVSNYGYTF
>TRBJ1-1|TRBV19
CASSIKEGAVALF
>TRBJ2-3|TRBV9
CASSVKLGTDTQYF
>TRBJ2-1|TRBV5-1
CASSQTPPTGNEQFF
>TRBJ2-1|TRBV5-1
CASSLSGQNEQFF
>TRBJ1-2|TRBV4-1
CASSQGLMTREGYGYTF
>TRBJ1-1|TRBV20-1
CSAPTPREAFF
>TRBJ2-1|TRBV19
CASRSPPGEQFF
>TRBJ1-4|TRBV15
CATSLMGGSNEKLFF
>TRBJ1-2|TRBV6-5
CASSYAGQGKYGYTF
>TRBJ2-2|TRBV19
CASSRLGTGELFF
>TRBJ2-5|TRBV19
CASSMTGAIYLQETQYF
>TRBJ1-2|TRBV6-5
CASTSLVEGAEGYTF
>TRBJ1-1|TRBV6-5
CASSYSGDRVAFF
>TRBJ1-6|TRBV7-3
CASSRDMPSPLHF
>TRBJ2-1|TRBV29-1
CSVRGHQDRNNEQFF
>TRBJ2-1|TRBV15
CATSRTSGSYNEQFF
>TRBJ2-1|TRBV27
CASSLPGLAPNEQFF
>TRBJ1-3|TRBV5-1
CASSLPSSGNTIYF
>TRBJ2-1|TRBV18
CASSPPGRNEQFF
>TRBJ1-1|TRBV6-1
CASRVTLVNTEAFF
>TRBJ2-3|TRBV29-1
CSDRAGQDTQYF
>TRBJ1-6|TRBV19
CASSSGTGNSPLHF
>TRBJ2-1|TRBV28
CASSPTTSHTRNEQFF
>TRBJ1-5|TRBV5-1
CASSPSGGGGQPQHF
>TRBJ2-3|TRBV9
CASSHRRELGRDTQYF
>TRBJ2-5|TRBV5-1
CASSREGETQYF
>TRBJ1-5|TRBV6-5
CASSRSTGDQPQHF
>TRBJ1-1|TRBV5-1
CASTYRGPNTEAFF
>TRBJ2-4|TRBV6-1
CASSEFVGGSAINIQYF